The present TCR beta chain was sequenced within a study of blood T cell repertoires in COVID-19. Overall study: Samples taken during acute and convalescent COVID-19 were collected in the United States, Italy and Spain. PBMCs, B-cell-depleted T cells, or T cells were the source of the cDNA or gDNA that made up the material.

The V and J ends lost 5 bases and 1 base respectively, with 11 bases between them. The CDR3 contains 15 residues. CDR1 is SGHAT, CDR2 FQNNGV, per germline. Per the authors' pipeline: Reference gene primers were amplified, and this amplification served to estimate nucleated cell counts. The repertoire was sequenced with immunoSEQ multiplex PCR; TCRdb's copy has only in-frame clones and lacks some. V, J and clone size derive from that table, while D and trimming were established from the DNA sequence. The sample lists approximately 200,000 clones; 70% to 90% were seen once. The material sequenced was peripheral blood. This receptor was obtained from a man in his sixties or seventies with active or convalescent COVID-19. The V call is TRBV11-2, the J call TRBJ2-2; the D gene is possibly TRBD1 (5 bases). DNA of the CDR3: TGTGCCAGCAGCCGTCTTCAGGGGAACACCGGGGAGCTGTTTTTT. This gives the protein CASSRLQGNTGELFF.